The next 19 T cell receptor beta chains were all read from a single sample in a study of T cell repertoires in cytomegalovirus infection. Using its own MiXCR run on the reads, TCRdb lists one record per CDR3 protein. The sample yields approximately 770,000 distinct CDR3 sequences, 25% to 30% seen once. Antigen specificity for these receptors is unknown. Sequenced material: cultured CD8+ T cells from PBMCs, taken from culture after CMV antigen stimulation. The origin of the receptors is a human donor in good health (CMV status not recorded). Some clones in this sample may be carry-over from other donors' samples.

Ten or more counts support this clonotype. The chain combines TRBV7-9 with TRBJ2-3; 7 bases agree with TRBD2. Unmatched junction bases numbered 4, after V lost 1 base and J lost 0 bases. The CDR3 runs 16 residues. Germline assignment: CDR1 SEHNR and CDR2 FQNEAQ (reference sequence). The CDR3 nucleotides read TGTGCCAGCAGCTTAGAATGGCGGGGGAGCACAGATACGCAGTATTTT. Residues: CASSLEWRGSTDTQYF.

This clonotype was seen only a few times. The CDR3 here is CASRLPDRTQETQYF. The CDR3 nucleotides read TGTGCCAGCAGGCTGCCGGACAGGACGCAAGAGACCCAGTACTTC. The V and J genes are TRBV2 and TRBJ2-5, with TRBD1 identical over 7 bases. The CDR3 contains 15 residues. Germline CDR1 and CDR2: SNHLY and FYNNEI. Trimming at V came to 6 bases and at J to 2 bases, leaving 9 bases not matched to a gene.

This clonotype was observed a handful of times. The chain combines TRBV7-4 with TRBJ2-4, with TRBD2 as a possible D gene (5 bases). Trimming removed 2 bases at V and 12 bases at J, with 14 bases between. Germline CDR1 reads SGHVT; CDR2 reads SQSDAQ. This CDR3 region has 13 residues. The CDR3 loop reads CASSLRPGEGQYF. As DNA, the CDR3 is TGTGCCAGCAGCTTACGGCCCGGAGAGGGTCAGTACTTC.

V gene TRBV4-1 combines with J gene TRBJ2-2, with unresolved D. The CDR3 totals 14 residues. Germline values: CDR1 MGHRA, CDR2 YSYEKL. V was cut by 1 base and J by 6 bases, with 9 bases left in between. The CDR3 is CASSQAGPPGELFF. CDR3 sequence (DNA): TGCGCCAGCAGCCAAGCTGGACCCCCCGGGGAGCTGTTTTTT.

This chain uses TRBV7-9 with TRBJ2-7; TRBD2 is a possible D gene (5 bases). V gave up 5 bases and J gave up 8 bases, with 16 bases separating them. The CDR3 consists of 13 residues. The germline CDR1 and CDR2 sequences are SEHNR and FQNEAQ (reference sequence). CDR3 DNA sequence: TGTGCCAGCAGCCTCGGAGGAGGCGGGCAGCAGTACGTC. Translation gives CASSLGGGGQQYV.

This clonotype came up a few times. As DNA, the CDR3 is TGTGCCAGCAGCGGCAGACTAGCGGGGGCTCGCGATGAGCAGTTCTTC. Protein product: CASSGRLAGARDEQFF. The V and J genes are TRBV7-9 and TRBJ2-1, with TRBD2 identical over 12 bases. The germline V gene encodes CDR1 SEHNR and CDR2 FQNEAQ (reference sequence). This CDR3 spans 16 amino acids. V shed 5 bases and J 8 bases; nucleotides not matched to a gene: 10.

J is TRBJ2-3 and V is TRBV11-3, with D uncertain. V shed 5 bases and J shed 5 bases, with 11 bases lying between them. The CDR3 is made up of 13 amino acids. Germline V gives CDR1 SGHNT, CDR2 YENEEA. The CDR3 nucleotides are TGTGCCAGCAGCGCTCGTACGGTAGATACGCAGTATTTT. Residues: CASSARTVDTQYF.

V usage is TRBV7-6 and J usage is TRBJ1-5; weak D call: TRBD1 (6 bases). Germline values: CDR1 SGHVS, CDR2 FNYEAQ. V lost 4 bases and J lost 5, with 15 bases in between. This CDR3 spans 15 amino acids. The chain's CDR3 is CASSSGRDKDQPQHF. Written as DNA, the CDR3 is TGTGCCAGCAGCTCGGGACGGGACAAGGATCAGCCCCAGCATTTT.

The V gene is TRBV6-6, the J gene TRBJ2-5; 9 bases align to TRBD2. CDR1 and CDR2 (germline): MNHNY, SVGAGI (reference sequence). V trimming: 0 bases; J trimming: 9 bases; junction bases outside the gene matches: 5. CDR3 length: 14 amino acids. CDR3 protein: CASSYSAGGGPQYF. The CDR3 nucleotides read TGTGCCAGCAGTTACTCGGCGGGGGGGGGGCCCCAGTACTTC.

The chain's CDR3 is CASSPPGPRGLEQFF. The CDR3 DNA follows: TGTGCCAGCAGCCCCCCAGGACCGAGGGGGCTAGAGCAGTTCTTC. The rearrangement uses TRBV6-2 or TRBV6-3 and TRBJ2-1; 7 nucleotides align to TRBD1. The V gene's germline CDR1 is MNHEY and CDR2 SVGEGT. This CDR3 spans 15 amino acids. With 6 bases clipped from V and 10 bases from J, the junction kept 15 bases outside the gene matches.

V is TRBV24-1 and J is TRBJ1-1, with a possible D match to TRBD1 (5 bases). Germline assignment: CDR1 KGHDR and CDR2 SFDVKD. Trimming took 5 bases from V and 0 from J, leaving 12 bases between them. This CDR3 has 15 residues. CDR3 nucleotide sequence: TGTGCCACCAGTGTCGGGGCGCGGTTGAACACTGAAGCTTTCTTT. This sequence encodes CATSVGARLNTEAFF.

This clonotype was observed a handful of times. CDR3 bases: TGTGCCACCAGTGACCCTGAAAAGTATACGCAGTATTTT. Translating it yields CATSDPEKYTQYF. The rearrangement joins TRBV24-1 to TRBJ2-3; no clear D gene. Trimming took off 4 bases at V and 7 bases at J, with 11 bases between the two ends. Germline CDR1 is KGHDR and CDR2 is SFDVKD. CDR3 size: 13 residues.

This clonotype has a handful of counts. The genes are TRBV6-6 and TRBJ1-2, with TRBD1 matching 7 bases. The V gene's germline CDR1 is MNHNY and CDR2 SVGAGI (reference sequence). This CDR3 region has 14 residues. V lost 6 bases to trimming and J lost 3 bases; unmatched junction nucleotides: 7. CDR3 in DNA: TGTGCCAGCAGCAATGACAGGGATGACTATGGCTACACCTTC. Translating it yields CASSNDRDDYGYTF.

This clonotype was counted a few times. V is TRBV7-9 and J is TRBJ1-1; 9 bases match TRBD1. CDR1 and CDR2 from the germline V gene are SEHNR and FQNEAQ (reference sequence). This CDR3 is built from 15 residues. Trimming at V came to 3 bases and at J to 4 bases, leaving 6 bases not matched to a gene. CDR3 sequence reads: CASSFGTGRLTEAFF. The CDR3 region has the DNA TGTGCCAGCAGCTTCGGGACAGGGAGACTCACTGAAGCTTTCTTT.

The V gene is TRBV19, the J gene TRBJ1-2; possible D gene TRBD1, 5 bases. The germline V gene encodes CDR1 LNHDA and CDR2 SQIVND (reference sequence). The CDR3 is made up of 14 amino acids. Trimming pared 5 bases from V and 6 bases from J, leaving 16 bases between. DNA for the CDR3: TGTGCCAGTAGTGCTCGGGGGACCGGGAATGGCTACACCTTC. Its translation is CASSARGTGNGYTF.

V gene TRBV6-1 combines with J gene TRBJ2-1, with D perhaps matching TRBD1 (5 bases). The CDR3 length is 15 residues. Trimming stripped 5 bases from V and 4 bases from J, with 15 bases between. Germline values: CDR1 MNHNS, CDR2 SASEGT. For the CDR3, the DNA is TGTGCCAGCAGTACGGACAACGGCTTGTACAATGAGCAGTTCTTC. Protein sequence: CASSTDNGLYNEQFF.

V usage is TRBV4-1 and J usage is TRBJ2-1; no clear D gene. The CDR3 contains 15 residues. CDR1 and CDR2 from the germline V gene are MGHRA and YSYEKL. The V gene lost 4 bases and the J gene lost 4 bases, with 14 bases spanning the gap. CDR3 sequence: CASSPRSGPYNEQFF. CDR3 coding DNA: TGCGCCAGCAGCCCTCGATCGGGTCCTTACAATGAGCAGTTCTTC.

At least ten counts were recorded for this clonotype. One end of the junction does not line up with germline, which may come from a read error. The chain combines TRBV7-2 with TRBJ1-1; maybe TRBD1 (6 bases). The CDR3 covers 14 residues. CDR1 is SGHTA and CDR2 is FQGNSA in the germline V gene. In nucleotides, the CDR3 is TGTGCCAGCAGGTTAGGGGGGGCGTACACTGAAGCTTTCTTT. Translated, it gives CASRLGGAYTEAFF.

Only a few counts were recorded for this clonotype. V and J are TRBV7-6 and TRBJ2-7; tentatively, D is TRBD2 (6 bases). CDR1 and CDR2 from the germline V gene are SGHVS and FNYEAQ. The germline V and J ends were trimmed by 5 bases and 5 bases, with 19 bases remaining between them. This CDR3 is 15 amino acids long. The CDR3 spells CASSPGTARIHEQYF. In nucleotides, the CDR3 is TGTGCCAGCAGCCCGGGGACTGCTCGTATCCACGAGCAGTACTTC.